This paragraph reports one TCR beta chain. Its antigen is not known. These data are taken from a study of somatic mutations in cytotoxic T cells in rheumatoid arthritis. CDR3 length equals 18 residues. V lost 3 bases and J lost 2; bases outside the gene matches: 9. Generated by immunoSEQ multiplex PCR, the TCRdb table keeps only in-frame clones and is missing some. The sample has approximately 12,000 clones; 75% to 80% are singletons. General observations from the study: Unlike healthy controls, rheumatoid arthritis patients had CD8+ clonality that increased with age.

The rearrangement uses TRBV23-1 and TRBJ2-1; TRBD2 matches 11 bases. TRBV23-1 belongs to the ORF category, with a function that is uncertain. This TCR derives from an adult with rheumatoid arthritis. The material sequenced was CD8+ T cells sorted from blood. The CDR3 region is CASSQLAGGAGPYNEQFF. Here the CDR3 DNA reads TGCGCCAGCAGTCAGCTAGCGGGAGGTGCGGGACCCTACAATGAGCAGTTCTTC.